This entry lists 16 T cell receptor beta chains sequenced from one sample in a study of OX40 agonist ivuxolimab in advanced cancers. Data came from immunoSEQ multiplex PCR; TCRdb stores just in-frame clones and leaves some out. Among about 69,000 clones listed, 90% were seen once. The sequences come from CD4+ or CD8+ T cells sorted from blood, collected in a trial of the OX40 agonist ivuxolimab. Every receptor here comes from an adult with an advanced solid tumor such as melanoma, head and neck, liver or kidney cancer.

The genes are TRBV10-2 and TRBJ2-7, with 9 bases lining up with TRBD2. CDR3 length: 16 residues. The germline gives CDR1 WSHSY, CDR2 SAAADI. Trimming at V came to 6 bases and at J to 5 bases, leaving 14 bases not matched to a gene. CDR3 sequence: CASSRLAEGGSNEQYF. In DNA form, the CDR3 reads TGCGCCAGCAGCAGACTAGCGGAGGGGGGGAGTAACGAGCAGTACTTC.

The CDR3, as DNA: TGTGCCAGCAGTTACGGAGGTAGAACTAATGAAAAACTGTTTTTT. Amino acids: CASSYGGRTNEKLFF. The chain is built from TRBV6-6 and TRBJ1-4; the D is unclear. The CDR3 consists of 15 residues. Germline CDR1 MNHNY, CDR2 SVGAGI (reference sequence). Trimming pared 2 bases from V and 1 base from J, leaving 8 bases between.

The V gene is TRBV5-3, the J gene TRBJ2-7; D tentatively reads TRBD1 or TRBD2 (6 bases each). TRBV5-3 belongs to the ORF category, with a function that is uncertain. V was clipped by 0 bases and J by 0 bases, with 10 bases between them. The CDR3 runs to 15 residues. Written as DNA, the CDR3 is TGTGCCAGAAGCTTGGGAGGGGGGAGCTCCTACGAGCAGTACTTC. Translation: CARSLGGGSSYEQYF.

This chain joins TRBV27 and TRBJ2-7; D remains ambiguous. The CDR3 is 15 residues long. Trimming removed 6 bases at V and 3 bases at J, with 18 bases between. Germline CDR1 reads MNHEY; CDR2 reads SMNVEV (reference sequence). This chain's CDR3 is CASRGVGSQHYEQYF. Here the CDR3 DNA reads TGTGCCAGCAGAGGCGTGGGTAGCCAGCACTACGAGCAGTACTTC.

The CDR3 DNA is TGTGCCAGCAGTGCCCAGGTGGGGTCTAATGAAAAACTGTTTTTT. Its protein product is CASSAQVGSNEKLFF. The rearrangement links TRBV6-1 to TRBJ1-4; no firm D call. CDR1 is MNHNS and CDR2 is SASEGT in the germline V gene. V lost 4 bases and J 3 bases, leaving 12 bases between the germline ends. The CDR3 has 15 amino acids.

The chain recombines TRBV5-8 with TRBJ2-4; 8 bases fit TRBD1. Looked up from germline, CDR1 is SGHTS and CDR2 is YDEGEE. This CDR3 has 15 amino acids. V lost 0 bases to trimming and J lost 10 bases; unmatched junction nucleotides: 9. The CDR3 DNA reads as TGTGCCAGCAGCTTGGGGCCGACAGGGGCGCCTATTCAGTACTTC. Translation: CASSLGPTGAPIQYF.

V gene TRBV9 combines with J gene TRBJ2-7; tentative D call: TRBD1 (6 bases). Germline CDR1 reads SGDLS; CDR2 reads YYNGEE. CDR3 size: 14 residues. Trimming took 0 bases from V and 2 from J, leaving 9 bases between them. For the CDR3, the DNA is TGTGCCAGCAGCGTAGACCAGGGGCCCTACGAGCAGTACTTC. Encoded protein: CASSVDQGPYEQYF.

The chain uses TRBV29-1 and TRBJ2-5, with 7 bases aligning to TRBD2. The trim removed 7 bases at V and 2 bases at J, leaving 10 bases unmatched. CDR1 is SQVTM and CDR2 is ANQGSEA in the germline V gene. This CDR3 contains 14 residues. CDR3 nucleotide sequence: TGCAGCGCCGAGCGGGGAGGTGCACAAGAGACCCAGTACTTC. Residues: CSAERGGAQETQYF.

This clone was recorded once. The rearrangement links TRBV27 to TRBJ2-5; TRBD1 or TRBD2 may be the D gene (7 bases each). The germline V gene has CDR1 MNHEY and CDR2 SMNVEV (reference sequence). The CDR3 is made up of 16 amino acids. With 6 bases removed from V and 2 bases from J, the gap between germline ends came to 19 bases. CDR3 DNA: TGTGCCAGCAGGTCAGGGGGGGGAGGACCACAAGAGACCCAGTACTTC. Translated, it gives CASRSGGGGPQETQYF.

This chain links TRBV7-2 with TRBJ2-3; 12 positions match TRBD2. Germline V CDR1 and CDR2: SGHTA, FQGNSA. The CDR3 covers 14 residues. V dropped 5 bases and J dropped 4; count of bases not matched to a gene: 1. DNA of the CDR3: TGTGCCAGCAGCCCTAGCGGGGGGGCAGATACGCAGTATTTT. This sequence encodes CASSPSGGADTQYF.

This sequence joins TRBV19 and TRBJ1-2; D remains ambiguous. Germline V lookup: CDR1 LNHDA, CDR2 SQIVND (reference sequence). V was trimmed by 5 bases and J by 4 bases, leaving 11 bases between them. CDR3 size: 13 residues. CDR3: CASSDTYLYGYTF. The CDR3 nucleotides read TGTGCCAGTAGTGACACGTACCTCTATGGCTACACCTTC.

The chain links TRBV7-2 to TRBJ2-7; tentative D call: TRBD2 (5 bases). V gave up 5 bases and J gave up 2 bases, with 13 bases separating them. CDR3 length: 14 residues. CDR1 is SGHTA, CDR2 FQGNSA, per germline. Here the CDR3 reads CASSTGRVTYEQYF. The CDR3 DNA follows: TGTGCCAGCAGCACGGGAAGGGTTACCTACGAGCAGTACTTC.

V gene TRBV29-1 combines with J gene TRBJ2-1; 12 bases match TRBD2. V lost 4 bases to trimming and J lost 6 bases; unmatched junction nucleotides: 10. CDR1 is SQVTM, CDR2 ANQGSEA, per germline. The CDR3 totals 16 residues. The CDR3 protein is CSVGSSGRVGSNEQFF. CDR3 bases: TGCAGCGTTGGGTCTAGCGGGAGGGTCGGAAGCAATGAGCAGTTCTTC.

The chain has TRBV25-1 and TRBJ1-3, with 8 nucleotides matching TRBD1. CDR1 and CDR2 from the germline V gene are MGHDK and SYGVNS. This CDR3 has 17 residues. The V and J ends lost 2 bases and 0 bases, in that order; junction bases with no gene match: 6. CDR3 region: CASSENTGGSSGNTIYF. The CDR3 region has the DNA TGTGCCAGCAGTGAAAACACAGGGGGTAGCTCTGGAAACACCATATATTTT.

The chain combines TRBV7-9 with TRBJ2-5, with D possibly being TRBD1 (6 bases). The V and J ends lost 8 bases and 3 bases respectively, with 13 bases between them. The germline gives CDR1 SEHNR, CDR2 FQNEAQ (reference sequence). This CDR3 contains 13 residues. DNA of the CDR3: TGTGCCAGCGCCCCAGGGGCTAAAGAGACCCAGTACTTC. It encodes CASAPGAKETQYF.

The genes are TRBV2 and TRBJ2-1; D call uncertain. The CDR3 is made up of 13 amino acids. The V end lost 9 bases, the J end lost 7 bases, and 16 bases lay between the germline ends. Germline CDR1 and CDR2: SNHLY and FYNNEI. The CDR3 region is CASQPNQANEQFF. The CDR3, as DNA: TGTGCCAGTCAACCCAACCAAGCGAATGAGCAGTTCTTC.